Listed here are 5 T cell receptor beta chains from one sample, sequenced in a study of cytomegalovirus exposure and HLA in healthy donors. Use of 60 Vbeta and 13 Jbeta primers characterized the PCR. Some clones are missing from TCRdb's copy, which holds only in-frame ones; the method was immunoSEQ multiplex PCR. The sample contains around 140,000 clones, 74% of which appear only once. The material sequenced was PBMCs. The receptors come from a male donor in good health and CMV-seronegative.

The rearrangement uses TRBV11-2 and TRBJ1-4; no reliable D call. V was clipped by 3 bases and J by 8 bases, with 10 bases between them. Germline CDR1 SGHAT, CDR2 FQNNGV. The CDR3 covers 13 residues. This CDR3 reads CASSFSTGEKLFF. Here the CDR3 DNA reads TGTGCCAGCAGCTTCTCTACGGGGGAAAAACTGTTTTTT.

The CDR3 DNA reads TGCGCCAGCAGCGTCGACAGGGAGGCGACCCAGTACTTC. This sequence encodes CASSVDREATQYF. This rearrangement joins TRBV5-1 to TRBJ2-5; D perhaps matches TRBD1 (7 bases). Germline loops: CDR1 SGHRS, CDR2 YFSETQ. The V and J ends lost 4 bases and 7 bases respectively, with 14 bases between them. The CDR3 is made up of 13 amino acids.

The chain recombines TRBV5-6 with TRBJ2-6; 7 bases are shared with TRBD1. The V and J ends lost 6 bases and 1 base, in that order; junction bases with no gene match: 16. The germline gives CDR1 SGHDT, CDR2 YYEEEE. This CDR3 has 19 amino acids. CDR3 coding DNA: TGTGCCAGCACCGATGACCTACAGGGGAAATCGTCTGGGGCCAACGTCCTGACTTTC. The encoded protein is CASTDDLQGKSSGANVLTF.

The chain has TRBV7-9 and TRBJ2-1; D gene uncertain. This CDR3 spans 14 amino acids. CDR1 is SEHNR, CDR2 FQNEAQ, per germline (reference sequence). Trimming cost V 4 bases and J 0 bases, with 7 bases left between them. Written as DNA, the CDR3 is TGTGCCAGCAGCTCCGGTCCCTCCTACAATGAGCAGTTCTTC. It encodes CASSSGPSYNEQFF.

The chain carries TRBV21-1 and TRBJ1-1. TRBV21-1 has pseudogene status. This CDR3 comprises 16 residues. This CDR3 is CASSTTVCLMNTEAFF. The CDR3 DNA sequence: TGTGCCAGCAGCACCACGGTTTGTCTGATGAACACTGAAGCTTTCTTT.